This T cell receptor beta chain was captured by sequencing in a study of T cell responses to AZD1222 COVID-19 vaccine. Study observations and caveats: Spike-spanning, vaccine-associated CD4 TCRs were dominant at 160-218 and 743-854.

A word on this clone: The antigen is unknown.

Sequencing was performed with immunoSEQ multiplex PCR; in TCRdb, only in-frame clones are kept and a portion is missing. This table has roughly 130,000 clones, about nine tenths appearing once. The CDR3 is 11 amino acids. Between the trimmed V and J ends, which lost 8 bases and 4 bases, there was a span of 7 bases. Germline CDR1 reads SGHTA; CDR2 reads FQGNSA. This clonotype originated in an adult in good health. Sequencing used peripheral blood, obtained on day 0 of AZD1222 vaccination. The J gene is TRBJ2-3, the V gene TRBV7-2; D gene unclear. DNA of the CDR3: TGTGCCAGCGGAACGTCAGATACGCAGTATTTT. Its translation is CASGTSDTQYF. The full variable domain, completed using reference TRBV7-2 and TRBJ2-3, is GAGVSQSPSNKVTEKGKDVELRCDPISGHTALYWYRQSLGQGLEFLIYFQGNSAPDKSGLPSDRFSAERTGGSVSTLTIQRTQQEDSAVYLCASGTSDTQYFGPGTRLTVL.